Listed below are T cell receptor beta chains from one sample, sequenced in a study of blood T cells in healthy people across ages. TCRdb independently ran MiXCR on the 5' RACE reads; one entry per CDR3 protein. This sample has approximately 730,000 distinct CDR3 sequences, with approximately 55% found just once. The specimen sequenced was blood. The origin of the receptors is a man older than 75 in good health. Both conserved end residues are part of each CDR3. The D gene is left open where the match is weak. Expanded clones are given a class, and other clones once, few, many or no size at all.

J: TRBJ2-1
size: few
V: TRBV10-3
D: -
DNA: TGTGCCACCCTAACGACTATCACCTCCTACAATGAGCAGTTCTTC
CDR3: CATLTTITSYNEQFF

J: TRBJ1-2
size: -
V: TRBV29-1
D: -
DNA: TGCAGCGTCTATATCGGCGTTCAAGGCTACACCTTC
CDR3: CSVYIGVQGYTF

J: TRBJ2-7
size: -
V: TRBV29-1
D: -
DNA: TGCAGCGTGGCGGGCAACTCACCTTCCTACGAGCAGTACTTC
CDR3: CSVAGNSPSYEQYF

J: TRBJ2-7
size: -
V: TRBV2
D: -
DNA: TGTGCCAGCAGTCGTCTCGAGCAGTACTTC
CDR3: CASSRLEQYF

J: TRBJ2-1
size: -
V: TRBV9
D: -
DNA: TGTGCCAGCAGCCCACTGGGACGGGGCCTTAGTGGTGAGCAGTTCTTC
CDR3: CASSPLGRGLSGEQFF

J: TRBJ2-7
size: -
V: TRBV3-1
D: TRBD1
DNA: TGTGCCAGCAGCCAGCCGACAGGGGGCTTTTACGAGCAGTACTTC
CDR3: CASSQPTGGFYEQYF

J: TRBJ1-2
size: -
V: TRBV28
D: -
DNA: TGTGCCAGCAGTTCCTGGGAGGGCTATGGCTACACCTTC
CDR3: CASSSWEGYGYTF

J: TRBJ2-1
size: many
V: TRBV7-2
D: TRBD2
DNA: TGTGCCAGCAGCCTAGCGGGAGCATACAATGAGCAGTTCTTC
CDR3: CASSLAGAYNEQFF

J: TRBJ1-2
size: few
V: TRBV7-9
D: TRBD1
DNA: TGTGCCAGCAGCGCCCTTGGGACAGTGAACTATGGCTACACCTTC
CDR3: CASSALGTVNYGYTF

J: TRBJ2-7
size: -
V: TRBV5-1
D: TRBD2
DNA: TGCGCCGGCAGCTCTCTAGCGGGACCCCACGAGCAGTACTTC
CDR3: CAGSSLAGPHEQYF

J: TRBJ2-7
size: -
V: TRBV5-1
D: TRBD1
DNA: TGCGCCAGCAGCGAGGGACAGCGCTACGAGCAGTACTTC
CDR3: CASSEGQRYEQYF

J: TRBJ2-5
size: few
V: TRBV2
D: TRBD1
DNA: TGTGCCAGCACAAGAGGGGGCTTGGGGACCCAGTACTTC
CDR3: CASTRGGLGTQYF

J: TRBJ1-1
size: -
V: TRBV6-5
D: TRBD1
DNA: TGTGCCAGCACCTGGACAGGGGCCGGTAACACTGAAGCTTTCTTT
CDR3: CASTWTGAGNTEAFF

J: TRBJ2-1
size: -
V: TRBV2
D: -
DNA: TGTGCCAGCAGGAGCAGGGCTAACAATGAGCAGTTCTTC
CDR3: CASRSRANNEQFF

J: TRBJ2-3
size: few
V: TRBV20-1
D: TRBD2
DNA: TGCAGTGCCGCATCGGGAGGGAATCAGCACAGATACGCGTATTTT
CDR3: CSAASGGNQHRYAYF

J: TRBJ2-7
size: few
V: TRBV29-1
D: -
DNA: TGCAGCGCTACCGGCCGGGTCTACGAGCAGTACTTC
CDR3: CSATGRVYEQYF

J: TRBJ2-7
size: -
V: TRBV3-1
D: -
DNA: TGTGCCAGCAGCCAAGATCTTGTCGGCTACGAGCAGTACTTC
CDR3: CASSQDLVGYEQYF

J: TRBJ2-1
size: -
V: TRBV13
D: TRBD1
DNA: TGTGCCAGCAGCATGACAGGGGGTGAGCAGTTCTTC
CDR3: CASSMTGGEQFF

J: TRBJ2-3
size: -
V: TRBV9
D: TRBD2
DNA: TGTGCCAGCAGCACCCACGGGGGGAGCGCAGATACGCAGTATTTT
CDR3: CASSTHGGSADTQYF

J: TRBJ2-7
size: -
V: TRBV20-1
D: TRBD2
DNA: TGCAGTGCAGACCTAGCGGGCATCTACGAGCAGTACTTC
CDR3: CSADLAGIYEQYF

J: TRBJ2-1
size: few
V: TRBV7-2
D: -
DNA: TGTGCCAGCAGCCGAGCTTTCGATAATGAGCAGTTCTTC
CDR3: CASSRAFDNEQFF

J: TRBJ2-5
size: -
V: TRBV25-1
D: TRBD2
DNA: TGTGCCAGCAGCCCGAGCCAACCGGGAGGGGAGCAGTACTTC
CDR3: CASSPSQPGGEQYF

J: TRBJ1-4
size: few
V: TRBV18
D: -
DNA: TGTGCCAGCTCATCGACGACCCCGGCAGTGGATGAAAAACTGTTTTTT
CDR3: CASSSTTPAVDEKLFF

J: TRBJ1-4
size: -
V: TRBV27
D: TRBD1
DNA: TGTGCCAGCAGTTCCTCCGGGACAGGGGGTGGAAAACTGTTTTTT
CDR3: CASSSSGTGGGKLFF

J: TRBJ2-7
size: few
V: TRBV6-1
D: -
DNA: TGTGCCAGCAGTGGGGGAGCGGGACAGGCTGCCTACGAGCAGTACTTC
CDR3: CASSGGAGQAAYEQYF

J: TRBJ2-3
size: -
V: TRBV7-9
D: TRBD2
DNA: TGTGCCAGCAGCTTAGCTGGGGAGGGCAGATACGCGTATTTT
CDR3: CASSLAGEGRYAYF

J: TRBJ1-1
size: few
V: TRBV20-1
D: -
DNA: TGCAGTGCCCCGAGAGGGTCGCTGAACACTGAAGCTTTCTTT
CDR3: CSAPRGSLNTEAFF

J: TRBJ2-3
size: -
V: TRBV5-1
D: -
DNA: TGCGCCAGCAGCTTGGACGGAAGAATCACAGATACGCAGTATTTT
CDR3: CASSLDGRITDTQYF

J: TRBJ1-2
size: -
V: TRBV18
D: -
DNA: TGTGCCAGCTCACCACCGGCGGGACGCTATGGCTACACCTTC
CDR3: CASSPPAGRYGYTF

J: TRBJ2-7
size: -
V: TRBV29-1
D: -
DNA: TGCAGCGTTTCAGAGGTTGTAGGGATAGGGTCCTACGAGCAGTACTTC
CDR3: CSVSEVVGIGSYEQYF

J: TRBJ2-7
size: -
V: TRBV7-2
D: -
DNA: TGTGCCAGCAGCTTACGGGGCTCAGGGTCCGCCGCCTACGAGCAGTACTTC
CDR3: CASSLRGSGSAAYEQYF

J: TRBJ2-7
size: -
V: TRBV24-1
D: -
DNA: TGTGCCACCGGCACATCGGACGGCTACGAGCAGTACTTC
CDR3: CATGTSDGYEQYF

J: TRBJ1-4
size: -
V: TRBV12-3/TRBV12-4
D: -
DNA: TGTGCCAGCAGTTTATCGCTGGGCGGGCCGAATGAAAAACTGTTTTTT
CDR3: CASSLSLGGPNEKLFF

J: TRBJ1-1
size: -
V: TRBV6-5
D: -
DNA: TGTGCCAGCGCACGGGGGGCTGAAGCTTTCTTT
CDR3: CASARGAEAFF

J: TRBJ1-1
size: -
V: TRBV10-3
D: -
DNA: TGTGCCATCAGTGAGGTGGGGCCAGGGGCGGATACTGAAGCTTTCTTT
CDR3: CAISEVGPGADTEAFF

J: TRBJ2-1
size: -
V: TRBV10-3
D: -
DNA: TGTGCCATCAGTGAGTTCGGTTCTGGGAATGAGCAGTTCTTC
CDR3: CAISEFGSGNEQFF

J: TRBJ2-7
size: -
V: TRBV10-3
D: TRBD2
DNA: TGTGCCATCAGGGGGACCGGGACTAGCGGGAGGGCTAGGAACGAGCAGTACTTC
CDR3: CAIRGTGTSGRARNEQYF

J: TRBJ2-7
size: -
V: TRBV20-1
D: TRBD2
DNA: TGCAGTGCTAGAATCGGGTCCGGGGGGAGCCACGAGCAGTACTTC
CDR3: CSARIGSGGSHEQYF

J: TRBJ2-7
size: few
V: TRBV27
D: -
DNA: TGTGCCAGCAGTTTAGTGACAGCAGTTTCCTACGAGCAGTACTTC
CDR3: CASSLVTAVSYEQYF

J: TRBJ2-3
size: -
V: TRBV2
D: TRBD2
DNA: TGTGCCAGCAGCCAAGTAGCGGGAGGTAATGCAGATACGCAGTATTTT
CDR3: CASSQVAGGNADTQYF

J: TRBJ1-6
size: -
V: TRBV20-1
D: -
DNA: TGCAGTGCTAGTCCCCCCACAGGGATGGATTCACCCCTCCACTTT
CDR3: CSASPPTGMDSPLHF

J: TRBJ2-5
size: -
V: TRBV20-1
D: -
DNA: TGCAGTGCTCGGGACAACCGAGGGGGGACCCAGTACTTC
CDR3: CSARDNRGGTQYF

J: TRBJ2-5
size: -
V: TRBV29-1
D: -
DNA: TGCGGTTGGAGGAGCCCTTGGTCAAATGAGCAGTACTTC
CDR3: CGWRSPWSNEQYF

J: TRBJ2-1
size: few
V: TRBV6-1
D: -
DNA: TGTGCCAGCAGAATTGCTAGCCAAATCCCCAATGAGCAGTTCTTC
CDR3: CASRIASQIPNEQFF

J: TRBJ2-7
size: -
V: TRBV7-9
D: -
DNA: TGTGCCACGATCTTCCTGAGCTCCTACAATGAGCAGTACTTC
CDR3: CATIFLSSYNEQYF

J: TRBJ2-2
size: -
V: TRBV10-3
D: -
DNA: TGTGCCATCAGTGAGTCAAGAATCCTGAACACCGGGGAGCTGTTTTTT
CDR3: CAISESRILNTGELFF

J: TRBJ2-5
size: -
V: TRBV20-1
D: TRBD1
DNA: TGCAGTGCTAGAGATCTATCGACAGGGGAAGAGACCCAGTACTTC
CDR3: CSARDLSTGEETQYF

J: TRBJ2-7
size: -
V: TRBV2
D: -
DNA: TGTGCCAGCAGCGAGGTACCCTCCTACGAGCAGTACTTC
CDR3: CASSEVPSYEQYF

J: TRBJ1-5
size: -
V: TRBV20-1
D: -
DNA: TGCAGTGCTAGAGATAATCCGCTCCAGCCCCAGCATTTT
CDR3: CSARDNPLQPQHF

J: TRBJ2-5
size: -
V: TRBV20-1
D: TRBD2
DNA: TGCAGTGCTCCCCGGACTAGCGGATACCAAGAGACCCAGTACTTC
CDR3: CSAPRTSGYQETQYF